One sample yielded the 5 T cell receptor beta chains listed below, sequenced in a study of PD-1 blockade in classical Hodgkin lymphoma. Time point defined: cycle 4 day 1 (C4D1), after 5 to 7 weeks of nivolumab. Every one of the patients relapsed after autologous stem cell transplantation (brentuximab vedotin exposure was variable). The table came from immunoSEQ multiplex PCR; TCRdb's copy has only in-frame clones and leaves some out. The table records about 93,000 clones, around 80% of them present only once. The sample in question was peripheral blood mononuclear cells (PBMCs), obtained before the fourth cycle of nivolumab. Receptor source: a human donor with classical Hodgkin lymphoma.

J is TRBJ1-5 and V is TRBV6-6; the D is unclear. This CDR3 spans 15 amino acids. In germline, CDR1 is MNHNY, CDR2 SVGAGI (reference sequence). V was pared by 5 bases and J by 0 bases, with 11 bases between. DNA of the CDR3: TGTGCCAGCAGTAACCATATGTATAGCAATCAGCCCCAGCATTTT. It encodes CASSNHMYSNQPQHF.

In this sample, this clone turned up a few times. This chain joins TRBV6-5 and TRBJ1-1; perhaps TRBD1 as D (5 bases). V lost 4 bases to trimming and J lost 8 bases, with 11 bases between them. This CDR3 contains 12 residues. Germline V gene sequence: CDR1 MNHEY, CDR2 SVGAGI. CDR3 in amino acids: CASSSGAGEAFF. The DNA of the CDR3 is TGTGCCAGCAGTTCCGGGGCTGGCGAAGCTTTCTTT.

The CDR3 is CASSRFGGNQPQHF. CDR3 sequence (DNA): TGTGCCAGCAGTCGGTTTGGTGGCAATCAGCCCCAGCATTTT. V usage is TRBV6-5 and J usage is TRBJ1-5; D remains ambiguous. Trimming removed 5 bases from V and 2 bases from J, with 10 bases in between. CDR3 size: 14 residues. CDR1 is MNHEY, CDR2 SVGAGI, per germline.

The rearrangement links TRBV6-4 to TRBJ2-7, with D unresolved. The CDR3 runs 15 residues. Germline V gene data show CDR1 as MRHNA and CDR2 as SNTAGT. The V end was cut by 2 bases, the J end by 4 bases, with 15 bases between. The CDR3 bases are TGTGCCAGCAGTGACGCGACTGGGATTCGGTACGAGCAGTACTTC. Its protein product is CASSDATGIRYEQYF.

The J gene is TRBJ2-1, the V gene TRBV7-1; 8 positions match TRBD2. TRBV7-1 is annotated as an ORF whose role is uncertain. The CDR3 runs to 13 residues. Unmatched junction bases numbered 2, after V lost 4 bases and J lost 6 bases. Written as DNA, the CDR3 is TGTGCCAGCAGCTGGACTAGCTCCAATGAGCAGTTCTTC. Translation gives CASSWTSSNEQFF.